This passage covers 20 T cell receptor beta chains from one sample sequenced in a study of early T cells in non-severe SARS-CoV-2 infection. TCRdb fed the 5' RACE reads into MiXCR, producing one record per CDR3 protein. Among tens of thousands of distinct CDR3 sequences listed, roughly an eighth were seen once. The sample consisted of whole blood. The receptors here all came from an adult who was a healthcare worker with PCR-confirmed SARS-CoV-2 infection or an uninfected control (not recorded which).

There are many counts of this clonotype. It is unclear where the CDR3 begins or ends on the DNA, so no DNA is shown, and the CDR3 is as TCRdb lists it. The chain employs TRBV15 and TRBJ1-2; TRBD1, the D gene given by the table, was not confirmed from the DNA. Germline CDR1 reads LNHNV; CDR2 reads YYDKDF (reference sequence). The CDR3 length equals 15 residues, ends included. The CDR3 region is CATSILAQGAKGYTF.

V and J are TRBV7-2 and TRBJ2-1; 9 bases align to TRBD2. The CDR3 totals 12 residues. The V gene's germline CDR1 is SGHTA and CDR2 FQGNSA. The V gene end was trimmed by 1 base and the J gene end by 14 bases; junction bases not matched to a gene: 3. Here the CDR3 reads CASSLEERGEFF. The CDR3 coding sequence is TGTGCCAGCAGCTTAGAAGAGCGGGGGGAGTTCTTC. The whole variable domain, remainder taken from reference TRBV7-2 and TRBJ2-1, is GAGVSQSPSNKVTEKGKDVELRCDPISGHTALYWYRQSLGQGLEFLIYFQGNSAPDKSGLPSDRFSAERTGGSVSTLTIQRTQQEDSAVYLCASSLEERGEFFGPGTRLTVL.

This clonotype showed up just a few times. This CDR3 is CASSVGGGNQPQHF. In nucleotides, the CDR3 is TGTGCCAGCAGCGTTGGGGGTGGCAATCAGCCCCAGCATTTT. The V call is TRBV7-3, the J call TRBJ1-5, with D maybe TRBD1 (5 bases). Trimming stripped 5 bases from V and 2 bases from J, with 10 bases between. The CDR3 extends over 14 amino acids. Germline lookup yields CDR1 SGHTA and CDR2 FQGTGA.

This clonotype was observed a few times. The genes are TRBV9 and TRBJ2-1, with D uncertain. V was pared by 4 bases and J by 7 bases, with 12 bases between. There are 13 residues in the CDR3. Per germline, CDR1 SGDLS and CDR2 YYNGEE. The CDR3, as DNA: TGTGCCAGCAGCCCGGCTCCAGCGAATGAGCAGTTCTTC. Translated: CASSPAPANEQFF.

This clonotype was observed many times. The chain carries TRBV15 and TRBJ2-1; TRBD2 aligns across 12 bases. V gave up 1 base and J gave up 0 bases; unmatched junction bases: 10. The CDR3 runs 20 residues. Looked up from germline, CDR1 is LNHNV and CDR2 is YYDKDF (reference sequence). The CDR3 protein is CATSRAGASGRAISYNEQFF. The DNA for the CDR3 is TGTGCCACCAGCAGAGCAGGGGCTAGCGGGAGGGCCATCTCCTACAATGAGCAGTTCTTC. Drawing the rest from reference TRBV15 and TRBJ2-1, the complete variable domain is DAMVIQNPRYQVTQFGKPVTLSCSQTLNHNVMYWYQQKSSQAPKLLFHYYDKDFNNEADTPDNFQSRRPNTSFCFLDIRSPGLGDTAMYLCATSRAGASGRAISYNEQFFGPGTRLTVL.

In its sample, this clonotype was seen a few times. The chain carries TRBV7-2 and TRBJ2-7; 10 bases match TRBD2. This CDR3 has 15 residues. Germline trimming cut 0 bases from V and 9 bases from J; bases unmatched to any gene: 8. Germline CDR1 SGHTA, CDR2 FQGNSA. The CDR3 DNA follows: TGTGCCAGCAGCTTAGCGAGGGGGACTAGCGCAGTGCAGTACTTC. Protein: CASSLARGTSAVQYF.

This clonotype was recorded many times. The rearrangement uses TRBV4-1 and TRBJ2-7, with a possible D match to TRBD1 (6 bases). The CDR3 runs 16 residues. Trimming stripped 1 base from V and 0 bases from J, with 13 bases between. Germline values: CDR1 MGHRA, CDR2 YSYEKL. The CDR3 loop is CASSQAPGQTSYEQYF. The CDR3, as DNA: TGCGCCAGCAGCCAAGCCCCCGGACAGACCTCCTACGAGCAGTACTTC.

This clonotype occurred many times. The J gene is TRBJ2-7, the V gene TRBV2, with D perhaps matching TRBD2 (5 bases). Deletions cut 7 bases from V and 6 bases from J, with 16 bases between. Germline V gene sequence: CDR1 SNHLY, CDR2 FYNNEI. The CDR3 is made up of 13 amino acids. CDR3: CASTAVPRGEQYF. In DNA, the CDR3 is TGTGCCAGCACGGCCGTCCCTCGGGGCGAGCAGTACTTC.

This clonotype was observed many times. The chain links TRBV27 to TRBJ2-1, with 9 bases that match TRBD1. Trimming removed 2 bases from V and 8 bases from J; junction bases left unmatched: 7. The CDR3 contains 15 residues. The germline gives CDR1 MNHEY, CDR2 SMNVEV (reference sequence). This chain's CDR3 is CASSLRGQGDHEQFF. The CDR3 DNA follows: TGTGCCAGCAGTTTAAGGGGACAGGGAGACCATGAGCAGTTCTTC.

V gene TRBV3-1 combines with J gene TRBJ2-7; 11 nucleotides line up with TRBD2. The CDR3 totals 14 residues. Germline trimming cut 5 bases from V and 7 bases from J; bases unmatched to any gene: 7. Looked up from germline, CDR1 is LGHDT and CDR2 is YNNKEL (reference sequence). CDR3 in amino acids: CASSFSGRAGEQYF. DNA for the CDR3: TGTGCCAGCAGCTTTAGCGGGAGGGCCGGTGAGCAGTACTTC.

This clonotype was seen a few times. The CDR3 is CASSPSGGYEQYF. In nucleotides, the CDR3 is TGTGCCAGCAGTCCCTCAGGGGGCTACGAGCAGTACTTC. This chain uses TRBV28 with TRBJ2-7; 7 bases are shared with TRBD1. CDR3 length: 13 amino acids. V shed 5 bases, J shed 3 bases, and the junction held 4 bases outside the gene matches. Per germline, CDR1 MDHEN and CDR2 SYDVKM.

As DNA, the CDR3 is TGTGCCACCAGTGATTTCATTAGCGGGGAGCAGTTCTTC. Protein product: CATSDFISGEQFF. The chain links TRBV24-1 to TRBJ2-1, with 7 nucleotides matching TRBD2. After removal of 1 base from V and 10 bases from J, the junction contained 3 bases not matched to a gene. The length of the CDR3 is 13 residues. CDR1 is KGHDR, CDR2 SFDVKD, per germline.

This clonotype was counted between two and nine times. V gene TRBV20-1 combines with J gene TRBJ1-5; TRBD1 matches at 10 bases. CDR1 DFQATT and CDR2 SNEGSKA come from the germline V gene (reference sequence). The V and J ends lost 5 bases and 4 bases, in that order; junction bases with no gene match: 5. The CDR3 contains 14 residues. CDR3 region: CSASRQGANQPQHF. CDR3 nucleotide sequence: TGCAGTGCTTCCCGACAGGGGGCTAATCAGCCCCAGCATTTT.

This clonotype has a handful of counts. The chain employs TRBV7-6 and TRBJ1-3; 10 bases match TRBD1. Trimming removed 1 base from V and 4 bases from J; junction bases left unmatched: 10. The germline CDR1 and CDR2 sequences are SGHVS and FNYEAQ. The CDR3 is 18 residues long. This CDR3 reads CASSLVPADRGRGNTIYF. The CDR3 DNA follows: TGTGCCAGCAGCTTAGTGCCCGCAGACAGGGGGCGAGGAAACACCATATATTTT.

This clonotype was seen many times. The rearrangement uses TRBV5-1 and TRBJ2-7; 8 bases align to TRBD1. CDR3 length: 15 residues. Germline V CDR1 and CDR2: SGHRS, YFSETQ. Trimming took 0 bases from V and 2 from J; bases not matched to a gene: 4. The CDR3 nucleotides read TGCGCCAGCAGCTTGGACTCCAGGGGGCCCTACGAGCAGTACTTC. It encodes CASSLDSRGPYEQYF.

This clonotype was seen many times. This sequence joins TRBV7-6 and TRBJ2-1, with TRBD2 identical over 10 bases. CDR3 length: 16 residues. Trimming removed 3 bases from V and 7 bases from J; junction bases left unmatched: 9. CDR1 is SGHVS and CDR2 is FNYEAQ in the germline V gene. The CDR3 DNA is TGTGCCAGCAGCTTCGCAGCGGGAGGGCCAAAGAATGAGCAGTTCTTC. This sequence encodes CASSFAAGGPKNEQFF.

This clonotype showed up just a few times. The chain has TRBV3-1 and TRBJ2-5; 7 bases fit TRBD1. J lost 3 bases, V lost 4 bases, and 5 bases had no gene match. Germline CDR1 reads LGHDT; CDR2 reads YNNKEL (reference sequence). This CDR3 has 14 amino acids. The CDR3 loop reads CASSPGTEEETQYF. CDR3 DNA: TGTGCCAGCAGCCCGGGGACAGAGGAAGAGACCCAGTACTTC.

This clonotype was recorded at least ten times. The chain joins TRBV7-2 to TRBJ2-2, with a possible D match to TRBD1 (5 bases). The CDR3 sequence is 13 residues long. The V gene lost 8 bases and the J gene lost 4 bases, with 11 bases spanning the gap. CDR1 is SGHTA, CDR2 FQGNSA, per germline. The CDR3 region is CASSVQGTGELFF. The CDR3 DNA reads as TGTGCCAGCTCGGTGCAGGGCACCGGGGAGCTGTTTTTT.

This clonotype was seen only a few times. The chain combines TRBV12-3 or TRBV12-4 with TRBJ2-7; TRBD2 matches 7 bases. V lost 8 bases and J lost 3; bases outside the gene matches: 4. This CDR3 region has 12 residues. CDR3 sequence (DNA): TGTGCCAGCGGGAGGGTGAACTACGAGCAGTACTTC. It specifies CASGRVNYEQYF.

The table lists this clonotype with many counts. The chain employs TRBV10-3 and TRBJ2-7, with 11 bases that match TRBD2. After removal of 0 bases from V and 1 base from J, the junction contained 8 bases not matched to a gene. The CDR3 is made up of 18 amino acids. Germline CDR1 is ENHRY and CDR2 is SYGVKD. CDR3 nucleotide sequence: TGTGCCATCAGTGAGTCGATACCTAGCGGGAGGCGATCCTACGAGCAGTACTTC. Protein sequence: CAISESIPSGRRSYEQYF.